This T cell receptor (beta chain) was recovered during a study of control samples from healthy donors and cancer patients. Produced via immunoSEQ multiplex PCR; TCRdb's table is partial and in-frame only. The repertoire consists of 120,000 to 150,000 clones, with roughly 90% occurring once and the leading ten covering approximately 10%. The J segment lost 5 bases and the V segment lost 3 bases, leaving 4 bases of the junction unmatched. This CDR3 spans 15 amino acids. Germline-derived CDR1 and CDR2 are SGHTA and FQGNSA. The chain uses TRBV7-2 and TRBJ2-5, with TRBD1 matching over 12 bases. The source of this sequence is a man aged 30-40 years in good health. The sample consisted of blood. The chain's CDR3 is CASSLGQGAGETQYF. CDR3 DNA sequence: TGTGCCAGCAGCTTGGGACAGGGGGCAGGCGAGACCCAGTACTTC.